This T cell receptor (beta chain) is from a study of T cell changes during pregnancy in multiple sclerosis. Libraries were prepared by immunoSEQ multiplex PCR; TCRdb keeps only in-frame clonotypes and omits some of them. The sample holds just under 45,000 clones, 95% to 97% seen once. The source was peripheral blood, collected in the second trimester of pregnancy. The receptor's source is a female donor with multiple sclerosis, enrolled in a pregnancy study.

CDR3 DNA sequence: TGTGCCAGCAGCTTAGCCGCCTACGAGCAGTACTTC. Amino acids: CASSLAAYEQYF. The chain carries TRBV11-2 and TRBJ2-7; no clear D. This CDR3 has 12 amino acids. Between the trimmed V and J ends, which lost 1 base and 2 bases, there was a span of 3 bases. Germline lookup yields CDR1 SGHAT and CDR2 FQNNGV. Variable domain in full (rest from reference TRBV11-2 and TRBJ2-7): EAGVAQSPRYKIIEKRQSVAFWCNPISGHATLYWYQQILGQGPKLLIQFQNNGVVDDSQLPKDRFSAERLKGVDSTLKIQPAKLEDSAVYLCASSLAAYEQYFGPGTRLTVT.